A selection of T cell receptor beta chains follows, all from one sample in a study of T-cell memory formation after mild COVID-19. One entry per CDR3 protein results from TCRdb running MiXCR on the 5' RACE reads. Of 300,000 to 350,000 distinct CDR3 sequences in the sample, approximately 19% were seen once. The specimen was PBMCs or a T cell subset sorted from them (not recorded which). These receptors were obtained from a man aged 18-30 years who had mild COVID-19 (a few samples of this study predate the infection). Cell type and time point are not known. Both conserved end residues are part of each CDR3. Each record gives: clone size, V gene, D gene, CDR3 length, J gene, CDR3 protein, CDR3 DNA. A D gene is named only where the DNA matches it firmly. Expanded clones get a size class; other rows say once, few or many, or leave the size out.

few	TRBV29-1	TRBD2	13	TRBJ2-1	CSVETGGYNEQFF	TGCAGCGTTGAGACCGGGGGGTACAATGAGCAGTTCTTC
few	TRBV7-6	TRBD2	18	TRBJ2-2	CASSLDPWASGGTGELFF	TGTGCCAGCAGCCTGGACCCCTGGGCTAGCGGGGGCACCGGGGAGCTGTTTTTT
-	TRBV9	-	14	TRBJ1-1	CASSVGGRGDQAFF	TGTGCCAGCAGCGTAGGGGGGAGAGGGGACCAAGCTTTCTTT
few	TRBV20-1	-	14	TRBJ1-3	CSARDPGFGNTIYF	TGCAGTGCTAGAGATCCAGGGTTCGGAAACACCATATATTTT
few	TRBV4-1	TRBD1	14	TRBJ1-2	CASSQGYRQGGYTF	TGCGCCAGCAGCCAAGGCTACCGACAGGGGGGCTACACCTTC
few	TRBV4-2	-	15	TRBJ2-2	CASSLRHTNTGELFF	TGTGCCAGCAGCCTTCGACACACGAACACCGGGGAGCTGTTTTTT
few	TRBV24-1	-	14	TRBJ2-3	CATSDQLSTDTQYF	TGTGCCACCAGTGATCAGCTCAGCACAGATACGCAGTATTTT
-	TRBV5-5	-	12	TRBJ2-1	CASSLGEGEQFF	TGTGCCAGCAGCTTGGGGGAAGGGGAGCAGTTCTTC
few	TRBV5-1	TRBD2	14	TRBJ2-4	CASSSSGGWNIQYF	TGCGCCAGCAGCAGTAGCGGGGGATGGAACATTCAGTACTTC
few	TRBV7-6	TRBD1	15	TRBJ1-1	CASAGTAGGNPEAFF	TGTGCCAGCGCTGGGACAGCCGGTGGGAATCCTGAAGCTTTCTTT
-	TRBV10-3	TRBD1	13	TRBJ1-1	CAISARTTGEAFF	TGTGCCATCAGCGCCCGTACCACAGGGGAGGCTTTCTTT
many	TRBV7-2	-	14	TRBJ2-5	CASSLVTGKETQYF	TGTGCCAGCAGCTTAGTAACGGGAAAAGAGACCCAGTACTTC
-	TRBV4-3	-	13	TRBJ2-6	CASSGTGANVLTF	TGCGCCAGCAGTGGAACTGGGGCCAACGTCCTGACTTTC
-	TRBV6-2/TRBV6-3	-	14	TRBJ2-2	CASKARLGTGELFF	TGTGCCAGCAAGGCCCGCCTAGGTACCGGGGAGCTGTTTTTT
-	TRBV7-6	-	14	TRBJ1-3	CASSGVGSGNTIYF	TGTGCCAGCAGCGGTGTGGGCTCTGGAAACACCATATATTTT
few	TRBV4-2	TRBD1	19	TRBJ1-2	CASSQDGQGFRGANYGYTF	TGTGCCAGCAGCCAAGATGGACAGGGGTTTAGGGGAGCTAACTATGGCTACACCTTC
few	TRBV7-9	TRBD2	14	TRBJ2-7	CASSLAWTSVLQYF	TGTGCCAGCAGCTTAGCCTGGACTAGCGTCTTGCAGTACTTC
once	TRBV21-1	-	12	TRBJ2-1	CASSKVSNEQFF	TGTGCCAGCAGCAAAGTAAGCAATGAGCAGTTCTTC
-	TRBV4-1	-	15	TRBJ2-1	CASSQVDSFYNEQFF	TGCGCCAGCAGCCAAGTGGACAGTTTCTACAATGAGCAGTTCTTC
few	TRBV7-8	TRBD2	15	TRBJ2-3	CASSLERGVTDTQYF	TGTGCCAGCAGCTTAGAGCGGGGGGTCACAGATACGCAGTATTTT
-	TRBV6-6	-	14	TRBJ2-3	CASTPPGITDTQYF	TGTGCCAGCACCCCTCCAGGGATCACAGATACGCAGTATTTT
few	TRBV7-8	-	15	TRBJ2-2	CASSPRTTNTGELFF	TGTGCCAGCAGCCCAAGGACCACGAATACCGGGGAGCTGTTTTTT
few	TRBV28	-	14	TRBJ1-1	CASNSALPGTEAFF	TGTGCCAGCAATTCGGCTTTGCCGGGGACTGAAGCTTTCTTT
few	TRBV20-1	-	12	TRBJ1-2	CSARYPNYGYTF	TGCAGTGCTAGATACCCTAACTATGGCTACACCTTC
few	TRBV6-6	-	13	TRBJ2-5	CASSYSGQETQYF	TGTGCCAGCAGTTACTCAGGTCAAGAGACCCAGTACTTC
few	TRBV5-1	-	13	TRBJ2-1	CASSIEAYNEQFF	TGCGCCAGCAGCATAGAGGCGTACAATGAGCAGTTCTTC
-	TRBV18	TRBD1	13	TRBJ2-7	CASSPTGDLEQYF	TGTGCCAGCTCACCGACAGGGGACCTCGAGCAGTACTTC
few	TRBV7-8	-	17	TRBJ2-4	CASSSITGPIAKNIQYF	TGTGCCAGCAGCTCGATAACAGGGCCGATAGCCAAAAACATTCAGTACTTC
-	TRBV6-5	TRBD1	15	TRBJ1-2	CASSYSWTGTYGYTF	TGTGCCAGCAGTTACTCGTGGACAGGCACTTATGGCTACACCTTC
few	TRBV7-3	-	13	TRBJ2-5	CASSSPPRETQYF	TGTGCCAGCAGCTCCCCTCCCAGGGAGACCCAGTACTTC
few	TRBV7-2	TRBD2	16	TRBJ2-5	CASSLAPSGARGTQYF	TGTGCCAGCAGCTTAGCACCTAGCGGGGCGCGGGGGACCCAGTACTTC
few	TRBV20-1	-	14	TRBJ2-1	CSASGLSTDNEQFF	TGCAGTGCTAGTGGCCTATCGACGGACAATGAGCAGTTCTTC
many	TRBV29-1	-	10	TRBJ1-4	CSAMDEKLFF	TGCAGCGCCATGGATGAAAAACTGTTTTTT
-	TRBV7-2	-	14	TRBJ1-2	CASSLGREPYGYTF	TGTGCCAGCAGCTTAGGCCGGGAACCCTATGGCTACACCTTC
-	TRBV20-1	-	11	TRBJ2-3	CSASLRDTQYF	TGCAGTGCGAGCCTGCGGGATACGCAGTATTTT
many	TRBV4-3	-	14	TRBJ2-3	CASRSAEDTDTQYF	TGCGCCAGCAGGTCAGCTGAGGACACAGATACGCAGTATTTT
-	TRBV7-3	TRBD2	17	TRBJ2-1	CASSPHSPSGGYNEQFF	TGTGCCAGCAGCCCGCACTCTCCTAGCGGGGGATACAATGAGCAGTTCTTC
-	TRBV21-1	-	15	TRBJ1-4	CASRRRTATNEKLFF	TGTGCCAGCAGGCGCCGGACAGCCACTAATGAAAAACTGTTTTTT
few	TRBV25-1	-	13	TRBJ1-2	CASSDGETYGYTF	TGTGCCAGCAGTGACGGGGAGACCTATGGCTACACCTTC
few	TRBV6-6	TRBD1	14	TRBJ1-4	CASSSDRVGEKLFF	TGTGCCAGCAGTTCTGACAGGGTGGGGGAAAAACTGTTTTTT
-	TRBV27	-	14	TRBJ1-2	CASSRQGFYYGYTF	TGTGCCAGCAGTCGGCAAGGGTTCTACTATGGCTACACCTTC